The source of this T cell receptor beta chain is a study of T cells in Graves' hyperthyroidism and ophthalmopathy. Per the germline V gene, CDR1 is MDHEN and CDR2 is SYDVKM. The CDR3 is made up of 12 amino acids. Trimming cost V 8 bases and J 6 bases, with 13 bases left between them. Amplified regions were TCR beta CDR3 sequences from RNA transcripts. RT-PCR in the first round (using the HTBI primer set) targeted the TCR CDR3. One entry per CDR3 protein, called by TCRdb with MiXCR from the multiplex PCR reads. Here the sample spans 310,000 or so distinct CDR3 sequences, about 17% being singletons. Subjects with ophthalmopathy showed a Clinical Activity Score no lower than 3, a NOSPECS grade no lower than 4, and a duration shorter than 3 months. Clinical symptoms, serum thyroxine and TRAb, thyroid ultrasound and orbital computed tomography were used for the diagnoses. The source of the PBMCs was 8.5 to 10 ml of fresh peripheral blood.

This sequence originates from a woman aged 60-70 years with Graves' ophthalmopathy. The sequencing input was blood. This chain joins TRBV28 and TRBJ1-2; possibly TRBD1 for D (6 bases). CDR3 in amino acids: CASGQPLHGYTF. The CDR3, as DNA: TGTGCCAGCGGACAGCCCCTCCATGGCTACACCTTC.